The 12 T cell receptor beta chains below come from one sample, sequenced in a study of cytomegalovirus exposure and HLA in healthy donors. With 60 Vbeta and 13 Jbeta primers, the PCR was carried out. Repertoires were generated with immunoSEQ multiplex PCR, while TCRdb's copy carries only in-frame clones and drops some. The sample consists of fewer than 110,000 clones, 81% of them appearing once. The sequencing sample was made of PBMCs. These receptors originate from a man aged 25 to 45 in good health and CMV-seronegative.

This clone came up a few times. The chain combines TRBV6-1 with TRBJ2-7, with 9 bases lining up with TRBD1. CDR1 and CDR2 from the germline V gene are MNHNS and SASEGT. The CDR3 consists of 16 residues. Trimming at V came to 4 bases and at J to 5 bases, leaving 12 bases not matched to a gene. Written as DNA, the CDR3 is TGTGCCAGCAGTGTGACTGGAGGGACAGGGTCCCACGAGCAGTACTTC. Its protein is CASSVTGGTGSHEQYF.

V usage is TRBV2 and J usage is TRBJ1-5; D unresolved. Germline V CDR1 and CDR2: SNHLY, FYNNEI. Trimming took 4 bases from V and 5 from J, leaving 6 bases between them. The CDR3 totals 12 residues. The CDR3 sequence is CASSAFYQPQHF. CDR3 in DNA: TGTGCCAGCAGTGCATTTTATCAGCCCCAGCATTTT.

The rearrangement links TRBV29-1 to TRBJ2-7; 9 nucleotides line up with TRBD2. CDR3 length: 12 amino acids. Trimming took 3 bases from V and 5 from J; bases not matched to a gene: 2. Germline V lookup: CDR1 SQVTM, CDR2 ANQGSEA. The CDR3 bases are TGCAGCGTTGATGCGGGAGGGCACGAGCAGTACTTC. Encoded protein: CSVDAGGHEQYF.

This clone was seen just once. J is TRBJ2-7 and V is TRBV4-1, with 7 positions matching TRBD1. The CDR3 consists of 17 residues. V shed 0 bases, J shed 0 bases, and the junction held 8 bases outside the gene matches. CDR1 is MGHRA, CDR2 YSYEKL, per germline. CDR3 nucleotides: TGCGCCAGCAGCCAAGATCCGGGACAGACTTTCTCCTACGAGCAGTACTTC. It translates to CASSQDPGQTFSYEQYF.

This clone was counted between two and nine times. The gene calls are TRBV7-8 and TRBJ2-7; TRBD1 agrees at 9 bases. V was clipped by 5 bases and J by 3 bases; unmatched bases: 11. The CDR3 consists of 16 residues. The germline V gene encodes CDR1 SGHVS and CDR2 FQNEAQ. The CDR3 region has the DNA TGTGCCAGCAGCCTACACCGGGACAGGGAAGTCTACGAGCAGTACTTC. Translating gives CASSLHRDREVYEQYF.

The chain recombines TRBV19 with TRBJ2-7, with D tentatively TRBD2 (5 bases). Trimming cost V 7 bases and J 0 bases, with 13 bases left between them. This CDR3 is built from 14 residues. The germline gives CDR1 LNHDA, CDR2 SQIVND (reference sequence). The DNA for the CDR3 is TGTGCCAGTAAGAAACGGGGTCCCTCCTACGAGCAGTACTTC. It yields the protein CASKKRGPSYEQYF.

This chain connects TRBV12-5 to TRBJ2-4; D is unresolved. The germline V and J ends were trimmed by 3 bases and 1 base, with 7 bases remaining between them. CDR3 size: 14 residues. CDR1 is LGHNT, CDR2 FRNRAP, per germline. The chain's CDR3 is CASGFVEAKNIQYF. CDR3 sequence (DNA): TGTGCTAGTGGTTTTGTAGAGGCCAAAAACATTCAGTACTTC.

The chain recombines TRBV6-1 with TRBJ1-2; tentative D call: TRBD1 (5 bases). This CDR3 contains 14 residues. Germline V gene data show CDR1 as MNHNS and CDR2 as SASEGT. Trimming stripped 4 bases from V and 4 bases from J, with 13 bases between. In DNA form, the CDR3 reads TGTGCCAGCAGTGCGGCCGGGGGGAGCTATGGCTACACCTTC. It encodes CASSAAGGSYGYTF.

This clone was seen once. The junction does not match germline at one end; this may be a read error. For the CDR3, the DNA is TGTGCCAGCAGTTACTCGAAGTGGAGCCCGAACGCTGAAGCTTTCTTT. Protein: CASSYSKWSPNAEAFF. This rearrangement joins TRBV6-5 to TRBJ1-1; unclear D gene. This CDR3 has 16 amino acids. Germline V CDR1 and CDR2: MNHEY, SVGAGI.

The chain carries TRBV25-1 and TRBJ1-2, with 8 bases fitting TRBD1. Germline trimming cut 3 bases from V and 6 bases from J; bases unmatched to any gene: 9. CDR3 size: 15 residues. CDR1 is MGHDK and CDR2 is SYGVNS in the germline V gene. CDR3 sequence: CASSDPGQGLDGYTF. The CDR3 coding sequence is TGTGCCAGCAGTGATCCTGGACAGGGATTAGATGGCTACACCTTC.

V gene TRBV27 combines with J gene TRBJ1-1; D gene ambiguous. From germline, CDR1 is MNHEY and CDR2 SMNVEV (reference sequence). The CDR3 sequence is 13 residues long. Trimming shortened V by 0 bases and J by 7 bases, and 9 bases separated the two germline ends. As DNA, the CDR3 is TGTGCCAGCAGTTTATCCCTCAACGGTGAAGCTTTCTTT. This translates into CASSLSLNGEAFF.

The V call is TRBV4-1, the J call TRBJ2-7; TRBD2 agrees at 13 bases. After removal of 3 bases from V and 3 bases from J, the junction contained 8 bases not matched to a gene. Germline V gene lookup returns CDR1 MGHRA and CDR2 YSYEKL. The CDR3 contains 17 residues. CDR3 bases: TGCGCCAGCAGCCAGGTTTGGACTAGCGGGAGTGGCTACGAGCAGTACTTC. It yields the protein CASSQVWTSGSGYEQYF.